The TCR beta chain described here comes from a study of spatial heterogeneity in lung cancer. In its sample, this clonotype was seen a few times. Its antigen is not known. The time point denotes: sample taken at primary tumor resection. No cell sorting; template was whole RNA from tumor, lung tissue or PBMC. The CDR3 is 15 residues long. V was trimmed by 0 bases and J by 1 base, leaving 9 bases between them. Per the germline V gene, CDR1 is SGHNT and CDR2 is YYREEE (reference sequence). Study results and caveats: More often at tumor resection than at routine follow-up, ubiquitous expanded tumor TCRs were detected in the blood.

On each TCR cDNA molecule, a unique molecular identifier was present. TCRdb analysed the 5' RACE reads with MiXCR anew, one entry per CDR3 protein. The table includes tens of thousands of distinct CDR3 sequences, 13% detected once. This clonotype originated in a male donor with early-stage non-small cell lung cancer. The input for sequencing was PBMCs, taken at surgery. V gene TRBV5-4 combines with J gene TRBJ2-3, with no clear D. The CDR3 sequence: CASSLVGSGTDTQYF. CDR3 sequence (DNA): TGTGCCAGCAGCTTGGTCGGGTCAGGCACAGATACGCAGTATTTT.